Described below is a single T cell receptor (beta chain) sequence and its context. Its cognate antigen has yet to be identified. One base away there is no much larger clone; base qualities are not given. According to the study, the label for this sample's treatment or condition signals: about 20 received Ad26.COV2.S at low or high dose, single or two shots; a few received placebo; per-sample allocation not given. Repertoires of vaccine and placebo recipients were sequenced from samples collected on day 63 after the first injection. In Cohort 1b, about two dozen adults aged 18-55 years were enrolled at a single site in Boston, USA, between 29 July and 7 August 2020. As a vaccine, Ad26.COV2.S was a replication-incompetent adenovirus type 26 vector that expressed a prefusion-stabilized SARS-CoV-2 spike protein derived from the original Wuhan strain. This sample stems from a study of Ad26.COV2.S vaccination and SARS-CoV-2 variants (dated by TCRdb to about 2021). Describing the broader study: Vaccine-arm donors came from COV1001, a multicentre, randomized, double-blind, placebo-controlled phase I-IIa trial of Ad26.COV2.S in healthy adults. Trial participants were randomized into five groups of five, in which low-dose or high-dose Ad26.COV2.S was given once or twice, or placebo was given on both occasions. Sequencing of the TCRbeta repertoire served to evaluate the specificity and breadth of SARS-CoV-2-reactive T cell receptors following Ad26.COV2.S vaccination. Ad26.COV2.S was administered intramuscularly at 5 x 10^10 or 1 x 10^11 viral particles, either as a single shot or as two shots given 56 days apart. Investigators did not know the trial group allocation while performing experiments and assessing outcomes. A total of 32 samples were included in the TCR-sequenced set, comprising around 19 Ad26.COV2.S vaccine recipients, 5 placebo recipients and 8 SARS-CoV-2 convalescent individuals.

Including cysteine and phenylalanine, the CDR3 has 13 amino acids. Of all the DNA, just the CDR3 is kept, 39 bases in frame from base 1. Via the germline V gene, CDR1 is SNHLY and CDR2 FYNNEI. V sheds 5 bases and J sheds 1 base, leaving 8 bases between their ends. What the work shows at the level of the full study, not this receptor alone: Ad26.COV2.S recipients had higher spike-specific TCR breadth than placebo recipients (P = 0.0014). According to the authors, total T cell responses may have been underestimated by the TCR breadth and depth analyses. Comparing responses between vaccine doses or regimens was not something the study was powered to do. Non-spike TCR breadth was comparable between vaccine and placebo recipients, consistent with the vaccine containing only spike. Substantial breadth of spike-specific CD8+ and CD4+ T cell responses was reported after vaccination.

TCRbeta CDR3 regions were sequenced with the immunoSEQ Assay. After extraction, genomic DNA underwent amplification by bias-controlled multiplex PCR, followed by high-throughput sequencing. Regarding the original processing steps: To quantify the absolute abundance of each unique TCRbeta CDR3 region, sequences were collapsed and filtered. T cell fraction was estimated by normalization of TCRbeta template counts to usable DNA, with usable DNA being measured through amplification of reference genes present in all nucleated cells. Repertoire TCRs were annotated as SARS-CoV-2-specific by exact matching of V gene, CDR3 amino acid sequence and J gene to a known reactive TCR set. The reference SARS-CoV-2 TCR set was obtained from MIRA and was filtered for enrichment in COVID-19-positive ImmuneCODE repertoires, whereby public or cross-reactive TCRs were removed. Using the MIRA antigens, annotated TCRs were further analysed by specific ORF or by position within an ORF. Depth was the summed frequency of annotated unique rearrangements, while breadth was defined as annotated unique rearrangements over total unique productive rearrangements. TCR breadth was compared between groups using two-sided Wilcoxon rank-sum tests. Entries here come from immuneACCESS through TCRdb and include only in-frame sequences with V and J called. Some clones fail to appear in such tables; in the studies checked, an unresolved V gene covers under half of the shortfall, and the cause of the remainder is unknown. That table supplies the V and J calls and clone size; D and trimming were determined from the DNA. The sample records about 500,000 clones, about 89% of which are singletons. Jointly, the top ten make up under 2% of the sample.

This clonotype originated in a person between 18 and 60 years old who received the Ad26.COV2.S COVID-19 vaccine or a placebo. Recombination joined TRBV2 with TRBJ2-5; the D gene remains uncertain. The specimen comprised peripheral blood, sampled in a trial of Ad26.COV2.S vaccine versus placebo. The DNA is TGTGCCAGCAGTATAGGAACCCAAGAGACCCAGTACTTC. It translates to CASSIGTQETQYF.